Listed below are T cell receptor beta chains from one sample, sequenced in a study of Graves' ophthalmopathy and Graves' hyperthyroidism. TCRdb called the multiplex PCR reads again in MiXCR, with one record for every CDR3 protein. The repertoire has about 380,000 distinct CDR3 sequences, over 15% of them found once; the top ten carry 5.5% to 7%. Sequencing was performed on peripheral blood. The receptors here all came from a woman younger than 35 with stable Graves' hyperthyroidism. Each CDR3 is given with its conserved first and last residue. Fields, in order: J gene, D gene, V gene, clone size, CDR3 protein, CDR3 DNA. A D gene is named only where the DNA matches it firmly. Part of the rows lack a size; the others show once, few, many or a class for expanded clones.

J: TRBJ1-5
D: -
V: TRBV15
size: -
CDR3: CATSRGEVLVIDRPQHF
DNA: TGTGCCACCAGCAGAGGAGAGGTACTGGTAATAGATCGGCCCCAGCATTTT

J: TRBJ1-1
D: -
V: TRBV19
size: many
CDR3: CASSITRGGGRENTEAFF
DNA: TGTGCCAGTAGTATTACACGTGGAGGGGGGCGGGAGAACACTGAAGCTTTCTTT

J: TRBJ2-2
D: -
V: TRBV7-3
size: many
CDR3: CASSLLRGGLSRTGELFF
DNA: TGTGCCAGCAGCTTGCTTAGGGGGGGCCTCTCAAGAACCGGGGAGCTGTTTTTT

J: TRBJ1-2
D: -
V: TRBV6-1
size: many
CDR3: CASSRPFGDGYTF
DNA: TGTGCCAGCAGCCGGCCCTTTGGCGATGGCTACACCTTC

J: TRBJ2-7
D: -
V: TRBV5-1
size: -
CDR3: CASSFPRGFPPDEQYF
DNA: TGCGCCAGCAGCTTCCCCCGCGGGTTCCCACCTGACGAGCAGTACTTC

J: TRBJ1-1
D: -
V: TRBV12-3/TRBV12-4
size: -
CDR3: CASSLSSRPNTEAFF
DNA: TGTGCCAGCAGTTTATCTTCCAGGCCGAACACTGAAGCTTTCTTT

J: TRBJ1-5
D: -
V: TRBV6-5
size: many
CDR3: CASSYLGSNQPQHF
DNA: TGTGCCAGCAGTTACTTAGGTAGCAATCAGCCCCAGCATTTT

J: TRBJ1-5
D: -
V: TRBV19
size: few
CDR3: CASGRGGKPQHF
DNA: TGTGCCAGTGGTCGAGGCGGGAAGCCCCAGCATTTT

J: TRBJ2-2
D: TRBD2
V: TRBV7-6
size: few
CDR3: CASSLGPGLAGGRTGELFF
DNA: TGTGCCAGCAGCTTAGGCCCCGGACTAGCGGGGGGGCGCACCGGGGAGCTGTTTTTT

J: TRBJ1-5
D: -
V: TRBV19
size: many
CDR3: CASSLPTAGPQHF
DNA: TGTGCCAGTAGTTTACCCACGGCTGGACCCCAGCATTTT

J: TRBJ2-5
D: -
V: TRBV30
size: -
CDR3: CAWSSPLGRVFWETQYF
DNA: TGTGCCTGGAGTTCCCCTCTTGGACGGGTCTTTTGGGAGACCCAGTACTTC